A selection of T cell receptor beta chains follows, all from one sample in a study of PD-L1 blockade in urothelial cancer. The protocol was immunoSEQ multiplex PCR, while the TCRdb copy is restricted to in-frame clones and leaves out a portion. The data contain about 80,000 clones, 87% of them singletons. Here the sequenced sample was PBMCs, taken around atezolizumab (anti-PD-L1) treatment. Receptor source: a woman between 70 and 85 years old with urothelial cancer. Each CDR3 is given with its conserved first and last residue. D genes are given only for firm matches. The listing skips clone size in some rows; elsewhere it reads once, few, many or a size class.

cdr3_aa	cdr3_nt	clone_size	v_call	j_call	d_call
CAWSLQTGGNEKLFF	TGTGCCTGGAGTCTCCAGACAGGGGGAAATGAAAAACTGTTTTTT	-	TRBV30	TRBJ1-4	TRBD1
CAWSDRGEQYF	TGTGCCTGGAGCGACAGGGGTGAGCAGTACTTC	-	TRBV30	TRBJ2-7	TRBD1
CASSPTSGSTDTQYF	TGCGCCAGCAGCCCGACTAGCGGGAGCACAGATACGCAGTATTTT	-	TRBV5-1	TRBJ2-3	TRBD2
CASSLAGVSANEQFF	TGTGCCAGCAGCTTGGCGGGGGTCTCTGCGAATGAGCAGTTCTTC	-	TRBV5-6	TRBJ2-1	-
CSVVPSGASTDTQYF	TGCAGCGTTGTCCCTAGCGGGGCTAGCACAGATACGCAGTATTTT	-	TRBV29-1	TRBJ2-3	TRBD2
CAWSGGKAYGYTF	TGTGCCTGGAGTGGCGGCAAAGCTTATGGCTACACCTTC	-	TRBV30	TRBJ1-2	-
CASSQSHDRTTSYEQYF	TGCGCCAGCAGCCAATCCCACGACAGAACCACCTCCTACGAGCAGTACTTC	-	TRBV4-1	TRBJ2-7	-
CASSVSSGQETQYF	TGTGCCAGCAGTGTCTCTAGCGGGCAAGAGACCCAGTACTTC	once	TRBV6-1	TRBJ2-5	TRBD2
CASSQPSPGTSGGAPYNEQFF	TGTGCCAGCAGCCAACCCAGTCCCGGGACTAGCGGGGGGGCCCCCTACAATGAGCAGTTCTTC	-	TRBV4-2	TRBJ2-1	TRBD2
CASSALLADEQFF	TGTGCCAGCAGCGCCCTCCTAGCCGATGAGCAGTTCTTC	once	TRBV9	TRBJ2-1	-